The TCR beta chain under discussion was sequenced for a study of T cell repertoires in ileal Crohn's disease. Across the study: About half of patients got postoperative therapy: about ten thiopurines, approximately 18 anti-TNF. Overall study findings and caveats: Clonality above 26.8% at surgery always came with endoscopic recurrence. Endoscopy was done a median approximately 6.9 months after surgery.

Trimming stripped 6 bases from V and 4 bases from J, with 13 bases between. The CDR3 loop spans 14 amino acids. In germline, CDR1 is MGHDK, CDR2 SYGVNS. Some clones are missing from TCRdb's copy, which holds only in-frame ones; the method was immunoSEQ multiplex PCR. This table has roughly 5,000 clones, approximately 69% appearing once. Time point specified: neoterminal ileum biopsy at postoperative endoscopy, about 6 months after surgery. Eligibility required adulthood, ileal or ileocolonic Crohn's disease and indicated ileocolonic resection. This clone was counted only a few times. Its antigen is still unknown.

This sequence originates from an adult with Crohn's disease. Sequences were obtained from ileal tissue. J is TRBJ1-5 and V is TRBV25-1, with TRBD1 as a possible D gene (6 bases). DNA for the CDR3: TGTGCCAGCAGCTACTCAGGGGCTAATCAGCCCCAGCATTTT. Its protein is CASSYSGANQPQHF.